This T cell receptor (beta chain) is from a study of T cells in Graves' hyperthyroidism and ophthalmopathy. Points from the study as a whole: Ophthalmopathy onset followed model prediction by a median about six months.

Amplified regions were TCR beta CDR3 sequences from RNA transcripts. TCR CDR3 regions were first amplified by RT-PCR with HTBI primers. TCRdb reprocessed the multiplex PCR reads with MiXCR, giving one entry per CDR3 protein. The sample shows 400,000 to 500,000 distinct CDR3 sequences, about an eighth of them seen only once. The sample holds a few counts of this clonotype. Its antigen is as yet unknown. Orbital computed tomography, thyroid ultrasound, serum thyroxine and TRAb, and clinical symptoms together informed the diagnoses. The germline V gene encodes CDR1 LNHNV and CDR2 YYDKDF (reference sequence). Trimming left V 5 bases short and J 5 bases short, with 16 bases between. The CDR3 is made up of 14 amino acids.

This receptor was identified in a young woman with Graves' hyperthyroidism. The sequenced sample consisted of blood. V gene TRBV15 combines with J gene TRBJ2-7, with D perhaps assigned TRBD1 or TRBD2 (5 bases each). CDR3 DNA: TGTGCCACCAGCCTCTGGGGCCTCGGGAACGAGCAGTACTTC. Translation: CATSLWGLGNEQYF.